This TCR beta chain was sequenced in a study of T cells in Graves' hyperthyroidism and ophthalmopathy. On the study more broadly: Blood was drawn when the patient was first diagnosed and still untreated. Study observations and caveats: A model built on 13 V-J features separated ophthalmopathy from stable hyperthyroidism.

The CDR3 runs 18 residues. The V and J ends lost 2 bases and 3 bases respectively, with 23 bases between them. Germline assignment: CDR1 MNHNS and CDR2 SASEGT. On this clonotype itself: Its antigen is as yet unknown.

The source material, RNA transcripts, was used to amplify TCR beta CDR3 regions. A set of HTBI primers served as the primers for a first-round RT-PCR of the TCR CDR3. Each CDR3 protein is one row after TCRdb ran MiXCR on the multiplex PCR reads. The table lists about 270,000 distinct CDR3 sequences, about 25% of them singletons, with approximately 35% in the top ten. The source is a middle-aged woman with Graves' ophthalmopathy. The V gene is TRBV6-1, the J gene TRBJ2-7, with D possibly being TRBD1 (6 bases). Sequenced: blood. The CDR3 here is CASSESLTGLGRFYEQYF. CDR3 in DNA: TGTGCCAGCAGTGAATCCCTAACAGGGTTGGGTCGGTTCTACGAGCAGTACTTC.